This record concerns one T cell receptor beta chain sequence. The length of the CDR3 is 13 residues. The table came from immunoSEQ multiplex PCR; TCRdb's copy has only in-frame clones and leaves some out. In the table there are 45,000 to 55,000 clones, 90% to 95% of which are singletons. This entry comes from a study of OX40 agonist ivuxolimab in advanced cancers. Background on the study: An agonistic human IgG2 monoclonal antibody against OX40 (CD134) was given.

The specimen comprised CD4+ or CD8+ T cells sorted from blood, sampled in a trial of the OX40 agonist ivuxolimab. The TCR sequence derives from an adult with an advanced solid tumor such as melanoma, head and neck, liver or kidney cancer. This chain links TRBV21-1 with TRBJ2-1; the table calls TRBD2, which could not be checked here. TRBV21-1 is tagged as a pseudogene. The CDR3 DNA reads as TGTGCCAGCAGCAACGGACGGGGTAATGGGCAGTTCTTC. It translates to CASSNGRGNGQFF.